In this sample, the clone carrying this T cell receptor (beta chain) turned up many times. What it binds is unknown. The data were obtained in a study of OX40 agonist ivuxolimab in advanced cancers. In the study overall: Ivuxolimab, an agonist antibody against OX40 (CD134), was given to patients.

Profiled with immunoSEQ multiplex PCR; TCRdb holds only in-frame clones, not every one. The sample shows tens of thousands of clones, around 85% of them seen only once. Overall study results and limits: Some of the nonresponding patients also showed low levels of normalized T-cell clonal expansion.

The V gene end was trimmed by 4 bases and the J gene end by 11 bases; junction bases not matched to a gene: 10. The CDR3 has 13 residues. CDR1 is LNHNV, CDR2 YYDKDF, per germline (reference sequence). This TCR was sampled from an adult with an advanced solid tumor such as melanoma, head and neck, liver or kidney cancer. The rearrangement uses TRBV15 and TRBJ1-1, with 7 bases that match TRBD1. Sequencing was performed on CD4+ or CD8+ T cells sorted from blood, taken in a trial of the OX40 agonist ivuxolimab. The CDR3 region has the DNA TGTGCCACCAGCACTCACGGGACAGATCGGGCTTTCTTT. It encodes CATSTHGTDRAFF.